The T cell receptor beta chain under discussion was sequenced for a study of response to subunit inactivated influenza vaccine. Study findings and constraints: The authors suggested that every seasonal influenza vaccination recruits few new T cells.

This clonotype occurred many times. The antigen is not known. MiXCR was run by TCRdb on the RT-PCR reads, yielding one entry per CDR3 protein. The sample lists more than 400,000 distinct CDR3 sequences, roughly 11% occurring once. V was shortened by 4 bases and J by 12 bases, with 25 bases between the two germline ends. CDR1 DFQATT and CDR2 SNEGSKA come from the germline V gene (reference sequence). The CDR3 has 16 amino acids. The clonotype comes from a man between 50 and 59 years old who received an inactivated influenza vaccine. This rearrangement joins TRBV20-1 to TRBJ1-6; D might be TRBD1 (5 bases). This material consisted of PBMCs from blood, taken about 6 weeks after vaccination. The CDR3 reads CSAIATLSQGIGPLHF. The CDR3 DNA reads TGCAGTGCTATAGCTACTCTAAGTCAGGGAATTGGACCCCTCCACTTT.